These T cell receptor beta chains were read from a single sample in a study of T cell repertoires in cytomegalovirus infection. TCRdb processed the reads anew with MiXCR; each CDR3 protein has one entry. The repertoire holds 450,000 to 600,000 distinct CDR3 sequences, with about 11% as singletons. Material: PBMCs. The receptors come from a human donor in good health (CMV status not recorded). Some clones in this sample may be carry-over from other donors' samples. CDR3s include the opening cysteine and the closing phenylalanine or tryptophan. The D gene is left open where the match is weak. Size tells how often a clone was seen (once, few, many) or the class of an expanded clone, and some rows leave it out.

size,V,D,J,CDR3,DNA
many,TRBV12-3/TRBV12-4,.,TRBJ1-1,CASSPFQGWEAFF,TGTGCCAGCAGTCCATTCCAGGGGTGGGAAGCTTTCTTT
many,TRBV6-1,.,TRBJ2-5,CASSPRRGVQETQYF,TGTGCCAGCAGTCCTAGGCGCGGAGTGCAAGAGACCCAGTACTTC
many,TRBV5-1,.,TRBJ1-1,CASSTSRLKDTEAFF,TGCGCCAGCAGCACATCGAGACTTAAGGACACTGAAGCTTTCTTT
many,TRBV7-9,.,TRBJ1-1,CASSLVESANTEAFF,TGTGCCAGCAGCTTAGTTGAAAGTGCAAACACTGAAGCTTTCTTT
many,TRBV7-9,.,TRBJ1-2,CASSLWAQAHYGYTF,TGTGCCAGCAGCTTGTGGGCACAGGCGCACTATGGCTACACCTTC
many,TRBV20-1,TRBD1,TRBJ1-5,CSARDRTGNNQPQHF,TGCAGTGCTAGAGATAGGACAGGCAACAATCAGCCCCAGCATTTT
many,TRBV7-6,.,TRBJ1-2,CASSLGRGLYGYTF,TGTGCCAGCAGCTTGGGTCGGGGGCTCTATGGCTACACCTTC
few,TRBV4-2,TRBD2,TRBJ2-1,CASSQRLASYNEQFF,TGTGCCAGCAGCCAGCGACTAGCTTCCTACAATGAGCAGTTCTTC
many,TRBV7-8,TRBD2,TRBJ2-7,CASSFVAGGHYEQYF,TGTGCCAGCAGCTTCGTAGCGGGAGGTCACTACGAGCAGTACTTC
many,TRBV7-9,.,TRBJ2-4,CASSLGEINIQYF,TGTGCCAGCAGCTTAGGAGAGATCAACATTCAGTACTTC
many,TRBV6-5,TRBD1,TRBJ2-7,CASRPGQGTYEQYF,TGTGCCAGCAGGCCCGGACAGGGGACCTACGAGCAGTACTTC
few,TRBV5-4,TRBD1,TRBJ1-1,CASSLVMGQGTEAFF,TGTGCCAGCAGCTTGGTAATGGGACAGGGCACTGAAGCTTTCTTT
many,TRBV4-1,TRBD1,TRBJ1-5,CASSQEGTGASNQPQHF,TGCGCCAGCAGCCAAGAGGGGACAGGGGCGAGCAATCAGCCCCAGCATTTT
many,TRBV19,TRBD1,TRBJ1-1,CASTRGQSLGGGEAFF,TGTGCCAGTACCCGGGGACAGAGCCTTGGGGGGGGTGAAGCTTTCTTT
many,TRBV7-9,TRBD2,TRBJ2-2,CASRAWGGEDTGELFF,TGTGCCAGCAGGGCGTGGGGGGGTGAAGACACCGGGGAGCTGTTTTTT
many,TRBV28,.,TRBJ1-2,CASSFLRRYGYTF,TGTGCCAGCAGCTTCCTCCGACGCTATGGCTACACCTTC
many,TRBV7-2,.,TRBJ2-3,CASSLVAGYTDTQYF,TGTGCCAGCAGCTTAGTGGCGGGGTACACAGATACGCAGTATTTT
many,TRBV19,.,TRBJ2-1,CASSIFGSTYNEQFF,TGTGCCAGTAGTATTTTCGGCAGTACCTACAATGAGCAGTTCTTC
many,TRBV7-6,.,TRBJ2-6,CASSLGRFSGANVLTF,TGTGCCAGCAGCTTAGGCCGGTTCTCTGGGGCCAACGTCCTGACTTTC
many,TRBV28,.,TRBJ2-7,CASQGRTSYEQYF,TGTGCCAGCCAGGGGCGGACCTCCTACGAGCAGTACTTC
.,TRBV28,TRBD1,TRBJ1-2,CASSKSDRPYGYTF,TGTGCCAGCAGCAAATCGGACAGGCCTTATGGCTACACCTTC
many,TRBV20-1,.,TRBJ1-6,CSAMEGGRSSYNSPLHF,TGCAGTGCTATGGAGGGGGGCAGAAGCTCCTATAATTCACCCCTCCACTTT
many,TRBV6-5,.,TRBJ1-1,CASSQIDPLMDENTEAFF,TGTGCCAGCAGTCAAATAGACCCTTTAATGGACGAGAACACTGAAGCTTTCTTT
many,TRBV2,.,TRBJ2-7,CASHGGQGEQYF,TGTGCCAGCCACGGGGGTCAGGGTGAGCAGTACTTC
many,TRBV11-2,.,TRBJ2-5,CASSLPGGAGSQETQYF,TGTGCCAGCAGCTTACCCGGTGGAGCGGGTTCCCAAGAGACCCAGTACTTC
many,TRBV7-8,TRBD1,TRBJ1-5,CASSGDRGLSNQPQHF,TGTGCCAGCAGCGGGGACAGGGGGCTTAGCAATCAGCCCCAGCATTTT
many,TRBV15,.,TRBJ2-1,CATSTGGSYNEQFF,TGTGCCACCAGTACCGGGGGTTCCTACAATGAGCAGTTCTTC
few,TRBV2,.,TRBJ1-3,CASSEETGNTIYF,TGTGCCAGCAGTGAAGAAACCGGAAACACCATATATTTT
.,TRBV2,TRBD1,TRBJ1-5,CAGGQAAGQPQHF,TGTGCCGGGGGACAGGCCGCGGGTCAGCCCCAGCATTTT
many,TRBV6-5,TRBD1,TRBJ1-2,CASSNTGALNYGYTF,TGTGCCAGCAGTAACACAGGGGCACTTAACTATGGCTACACCTTC
many,TRBV10-3,.,TRBJ2-7,CAISGQANSYEQYF,TGTGCCATTTCCGGACAAGCTAACTCCTACGAGCAGTACTTC
many,TRBV4-2,TRBD2,TRBJ2-5,CASSQRTSGGVGETQYF,TGTGCCAGCAGCCAACGAACGAGCGGGGGGGTAGGAGAGACCCAGTACTTC
many,TRBV6-1,.,TRBJ2-2,CASRRLVDANTGELFF,TGTGCCAGCAGGCGACTAGTTGACGCGAACACCGGGGAGCTGTTTTTT